A single sample gave rise to the 21 T cell receptor beta chains below, sequenced in a study of blood T cell repertoires in COVID-19. Sequencing was performed with immunoSEQ multiplex PCR; in TCRdb, only in-frame clones are kept and a portion is missing. The table records roughly 230,000 clones, 88% of them present only once. Sequences were obtained from peripheral blood. Receptor source: a man aged 65 to 79 with acute or convalescent COVID-19.

The rearrangement uses TRBV2 and TRBJ1-5, with TRBD1 matching over 7 bases. Trimming cost V 6 bases and J 4 bases; bases outside gene matches: 6. The CDR3 length is 14 residues. Germline values: CDR1 SNHLY, CDR2 FYNNEI. For the CDR3, the DNA is TGTGCCAGCAGGCTGGGACAGCTAAATCAGCCCCAGCATTTT. This translates into CASRLGQLNQPQHF.

The rearrangement uses TRBV6-5 and TRBJ1-4; a weak D match, TRBD1 (5 bases). Germline V gene data show CDR1 as MNHEY and CDR2 as SVGAGI. With 6 bases removed from V and 5 bases from J, the gap between germline ends came to 10 bases. The CDR3 is 13 amino acids. In nucleotides, the CDR3 is TGTGCCAGCAGAGACAGCCTAAATGAAAAACTGTTTTTT. It yields the protein CASRDSLNEKLFF.

This clone was seen once. CDR3 nucleotide sequence: TGTGCCAGCAACCGGGACAGAACATTTAACTATGGCTACACCTTC. It specifies CASNRDRTFNYGYTF. The chain has TRBV2 and TRBJ1-2; 7 positions match TRBD1. Germline CDR1 is SNHLY and CDR2 is FYNNEI. J was trimmed by 1 base and V by 7 bases; bases with no gene match: 9. This CDR3 comprises 15 residues.

The rearrangement links TRBV7-2 to TRBJ1-2, with a weak D call TRBD1 (5 bases). Per the germline V gene, CDR1 is SGHTA and CDR2 is FQGNSA. Trimming took off 3 bases at V and 4 bases at J, with 12 bases between the two ends. This CDR3 has 14 amino acids. In DNA form, the CDR3 reads TGTGCCAGCAGCTTTCAAACGGACACCTATGGCTACACCTTC. Translation gives CASSFQTDTYGYTF.

This chain joins TRBV19 and TRBJ2-7, with D possibly TRBD1 on 6 matching bases. CDR1 is LNHDA and CDR2 is SQIVND in the germline V gene (reference sequence). There are 13 residues in the CDR3. V was trimmed by 2 bases and J by 6 bases, leaving 11 bases between them. The CDR3 coding sequence is TGTGCCAGTAGTATAAGGGACATCTCCGAGCAGTACTTC. Translating it yields CASSIRDISEQYF.

J is TRBJ1-1 and V is TRBV7-2; TRBD1 matches at 10 bases. CDR3 length: 13 amino acids. Trimming removed 5 bases from V and 11 bases from J; junction bases left unmatched: 8. Germline values: CDR1 SGHTA, CDR2 FQGNSA. CDR3 in DNA: TGTGCCAGCAGCAACCGGGACAGGGGAGGCGCTTTCTTT. It codes for CASSNRDRGGAFF.

The chain combines TRBV19 with TRBJ2-1; TRBD2 matches 11 bases. This CDR3 has 14 amino acids. CDR1 and CDR2 from the germline V gene are LNHDA and SQIVND (reference sequence). The J segment lost 5 bases and the V segment lost 8 bases, leaving 5 bases of the junction unmatched. The CDR3 sequence is CASSTTSGNNEQFF. The CDR3 coding sequence is TGTGCCAGTTCGACGACTAGCGGGAACAATGAGCAGTTCTTC.

The chain is built from TRBV27 and TRBJ1-1; TRBD1 matches 12 bases. This CDR3 has 17 residues. V shed 1 base and J 6 bases; nucleotides not matched to a gene: 9. CDR1 is MNHEY and CDR2 is SMNVEV in the germline V gene (reference sequence). The CDR3 spells CASSLWAGQGAGAEAFF. In DNA, the CDR3 is TGTGCCAGCAGTTTATGGGCGGGACAGGGGGCTGGGGCTGAAGCTTTCTTT.

The DNA of the CDR3 is TGTGCCAGCAGCTCGGGACAGTCAAATGAAAAACTGTTTTTT. Translated: CASSSGQSNEKLFF. The V and J genes are TRBV5-5 and TRBJ1-4; 7 bases agree with TRBD1. The germline V gene encodes CDR1 SGHKS and CDR2 YYEKEE (reference sequence). Trimming at V came to 3 bases and at J to 5 bases, leaving 4 bases not matched to a gene. CDR3 size: 14 residues.

This sequence joins TRBV18 and TRBJ1-3, with D possibly being TRBD1 (5 bases). CDR1 is KGHSH and CDR2 is LQKENI in the germline V gene. The CDR3 length is 15 residues. V was shortened by 3 bases and J by 5 bases, with 14 bases between the two germline ends. The CDR3 DNA is TGTGCCAGCTCACCGGTTCAGGGTACAAGAAACACCATATATTTT. Protein: CASSPVQGTRNTIYF.

The rearrangement uses TRBV3-1 (or the pseudogene TRBV3-2) and TRBJ2-7; possibly TRBD1 for D (6 bases). The CDR3 has 15 amino acids. V was trimmed by 1 base and J by 6 bases, leaving 16 bases between them. Germline assignment: CDR1 LGHDT and CDR2 YNNKEL (reference sequence). The CDR3 sequence is CASSQGQVQPGEQYF. CDR3 nucleotides: TGTGCCAGCAGCCAAGGACAGGTCCAGCCTGGCGAGCAGTACTTC.

The gene calls are TRBV5-4 and TRBJ1-1; D is unresolved. The CDR3 covers 13 residues. Trimming stripped 7 bases from V and 6 bases from J, with 16 bases between. Looked up from germline, CDR1 is SGHNT and CDR2 is YYREEE (reference sequence). CDR3 in amino acids: CASGNDILSEAFF. CDR3 nucleotide sequence: TGTGCCAGCGGAAACGACATTCTGTCTGAAGCTTTCTTT.

A single count supports this clone. The V call is TRBV24-1, the J call TRBJ1-2, with D possibly matching TRBD1 (5 bases). Germline lookup yields CDR1 KGHDR and CDR2 SFDVKD. V dropped 4 bases and J dropped 0 bases, with 8 bases sitting between them. The CDR3 consists of 14 residues. DNA for the CDR3: TGTGCCACCAGTGACGAACAGGCTAACTATGGCTACACCTTC. Translating it yields CATSDEQANYGYTF.

V is TRBV28 and J is TRBJ2-1; D call uncertain. CDR3 length: 12 amino acids. Germline CDR1 and CDR2: MDHEN and SYDVKM. The V end lost 7 bases, the J end lost 2 bases, and 6 bases lay between the germline ends. CDR3 protein: CASKEPYNEQFF. The CDR3 DNA is TGTGCCAGCAAGGAGCCCTACAATGAGCAGTTCTTC.

The chain employs TRBV6-5 and TRBJ1-1; 10 bases match TRBD1. The CDR3 is 13 amino acids. From germline, CDR1 is MNHEY and CDR2 SVGAGI. The junction had 4 bases not matched to a gene; V was cut back by 7 bases and J by 5 bases. The CDR3 spells CASTGQGGTEAFF. CDR3 coding DNA: TGTGCCAGCACCGGACAGGGGGGAACTGAAGCTTTCTTT.

CDR3 nucleotides: TGTGCCAGCAGCCTTAATGGACAGTTGAACACTGAAGCTTTCTTT. As protein: CASSLNGQLNTEAFF. The chain is built from TRBV7-9 and TRBJ1-1, with D maybe TRBD1 (6 bases). This CDR3 is built from 15 residues. V shed 5 bases and J shed 0 bases, with 13 bases lying between them. Germline V gene lookup returns CDR1 SEHNR and CDR2 FQNEAQ (reference sequence).

The V call is TRBV7-9, the J call TRBJ1-2; TRBD1 aligns across 7 bases. Germline CDR1 reads SEHNR; CDR2 reads FQNEAQ (reference sequence). The CDR3 covers 14 residues. Trimming cost V 3 bases and J 9 bases; bases outside gene matches: 10. Here the CDR3 reads CASSLRGQLDSYTF. The CDR3 DNA follows: TGTGCCAGCAGCTTGAGGGGACAGCTTGATAGCTACACCTTC.

V usage is TRBV4-3 and J usage is TRBJ2-1; TRBD1 might be the D (5 bases). V lost 4 bases, J lost 4 bases, and 14 bases lay in between. This CDR3 contains 15 residues. Germline V gene sequence: CDR1 LGHNA, CDR2 YSLEER. For the CDR3, the DNA is TGCGCCAGCAGCCGCCAGACAGCCTCATACAATGAGCAGTTCTTC. Amino acids: CASSRQTASYNEQFF.

V and J are TRBV7-3 and TRBJ1-1; D ambiguous. Germline V gene sequence: CDR1 SGHTA, CDR2 FQGTGA. The CDR3 is 13 residues long. Trimming took 6 bases from V and 1 from J, leaving 9 bases between them. CDR3 protein: CASRFQKNTEAFF. The CDR3 nucleotides read TGTGCCAGCAGGTTCCAGAAGAACACTGAAGCTTTCTTT.

The chain uses TRBV7-6 and TRBJ1-4; 7 nucleotides agree with TRBD1. The V gene's germline CDR1 is SGHVS and CDR2 FNYEAQ. V lost 2 bases to trimming and J lost 6 bases; unmatched junction nucleotides: 6. This CDR3 has 15 amino acids. The CDR3 nucleotides are TGTGCCAGCAGCTTAACGGGCAGGGGGGATGAAAAACTGTTTTTT. The encoded protein is CASSLTGRGDEKLFF.

The chain is built from TRBV7-2 and TRBJ1-2, with D uncertain. V shed 1 base and J shed 4 bases, with 10 bases lying between them. CDR1 and CDR2 (germline): SGHTA, FQGNSA. The CDR3 sequence is 14 residues long. The CDR3 spells CASSLDRTVYGYTF. For the CDR3, the DNA is TGTGCCAGCAGCTTAGATCGAACAGTCTATGGCTACACCTTC. The full variable domain, completed using reference TRBV7-2 and TRBJ1-2, is GAGVSQSPSNKVTEKGKDVELRCDPISGHTALYWYRQSLGQGLEFLIYFQGNSAPDKSGLPSDRFSAERTGGSVSTLTIQRTQQEDSAVYLCASSLDRTVYGYTFGSGTRLTVV.